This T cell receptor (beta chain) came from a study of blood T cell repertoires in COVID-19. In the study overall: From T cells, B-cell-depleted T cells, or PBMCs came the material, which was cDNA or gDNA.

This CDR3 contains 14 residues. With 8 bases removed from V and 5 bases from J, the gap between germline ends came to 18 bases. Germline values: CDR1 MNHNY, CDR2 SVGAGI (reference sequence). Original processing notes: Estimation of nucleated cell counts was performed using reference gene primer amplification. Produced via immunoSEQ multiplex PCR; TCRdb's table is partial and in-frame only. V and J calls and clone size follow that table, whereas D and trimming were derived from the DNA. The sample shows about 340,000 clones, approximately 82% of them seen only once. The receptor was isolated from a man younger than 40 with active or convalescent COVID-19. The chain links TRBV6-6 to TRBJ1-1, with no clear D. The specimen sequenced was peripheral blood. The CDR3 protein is CASVAGSGRTEAFF. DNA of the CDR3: TGTGCCAGCGTAGCCGGGTCCGGGAGGACTGAAGCTTTCTTT.